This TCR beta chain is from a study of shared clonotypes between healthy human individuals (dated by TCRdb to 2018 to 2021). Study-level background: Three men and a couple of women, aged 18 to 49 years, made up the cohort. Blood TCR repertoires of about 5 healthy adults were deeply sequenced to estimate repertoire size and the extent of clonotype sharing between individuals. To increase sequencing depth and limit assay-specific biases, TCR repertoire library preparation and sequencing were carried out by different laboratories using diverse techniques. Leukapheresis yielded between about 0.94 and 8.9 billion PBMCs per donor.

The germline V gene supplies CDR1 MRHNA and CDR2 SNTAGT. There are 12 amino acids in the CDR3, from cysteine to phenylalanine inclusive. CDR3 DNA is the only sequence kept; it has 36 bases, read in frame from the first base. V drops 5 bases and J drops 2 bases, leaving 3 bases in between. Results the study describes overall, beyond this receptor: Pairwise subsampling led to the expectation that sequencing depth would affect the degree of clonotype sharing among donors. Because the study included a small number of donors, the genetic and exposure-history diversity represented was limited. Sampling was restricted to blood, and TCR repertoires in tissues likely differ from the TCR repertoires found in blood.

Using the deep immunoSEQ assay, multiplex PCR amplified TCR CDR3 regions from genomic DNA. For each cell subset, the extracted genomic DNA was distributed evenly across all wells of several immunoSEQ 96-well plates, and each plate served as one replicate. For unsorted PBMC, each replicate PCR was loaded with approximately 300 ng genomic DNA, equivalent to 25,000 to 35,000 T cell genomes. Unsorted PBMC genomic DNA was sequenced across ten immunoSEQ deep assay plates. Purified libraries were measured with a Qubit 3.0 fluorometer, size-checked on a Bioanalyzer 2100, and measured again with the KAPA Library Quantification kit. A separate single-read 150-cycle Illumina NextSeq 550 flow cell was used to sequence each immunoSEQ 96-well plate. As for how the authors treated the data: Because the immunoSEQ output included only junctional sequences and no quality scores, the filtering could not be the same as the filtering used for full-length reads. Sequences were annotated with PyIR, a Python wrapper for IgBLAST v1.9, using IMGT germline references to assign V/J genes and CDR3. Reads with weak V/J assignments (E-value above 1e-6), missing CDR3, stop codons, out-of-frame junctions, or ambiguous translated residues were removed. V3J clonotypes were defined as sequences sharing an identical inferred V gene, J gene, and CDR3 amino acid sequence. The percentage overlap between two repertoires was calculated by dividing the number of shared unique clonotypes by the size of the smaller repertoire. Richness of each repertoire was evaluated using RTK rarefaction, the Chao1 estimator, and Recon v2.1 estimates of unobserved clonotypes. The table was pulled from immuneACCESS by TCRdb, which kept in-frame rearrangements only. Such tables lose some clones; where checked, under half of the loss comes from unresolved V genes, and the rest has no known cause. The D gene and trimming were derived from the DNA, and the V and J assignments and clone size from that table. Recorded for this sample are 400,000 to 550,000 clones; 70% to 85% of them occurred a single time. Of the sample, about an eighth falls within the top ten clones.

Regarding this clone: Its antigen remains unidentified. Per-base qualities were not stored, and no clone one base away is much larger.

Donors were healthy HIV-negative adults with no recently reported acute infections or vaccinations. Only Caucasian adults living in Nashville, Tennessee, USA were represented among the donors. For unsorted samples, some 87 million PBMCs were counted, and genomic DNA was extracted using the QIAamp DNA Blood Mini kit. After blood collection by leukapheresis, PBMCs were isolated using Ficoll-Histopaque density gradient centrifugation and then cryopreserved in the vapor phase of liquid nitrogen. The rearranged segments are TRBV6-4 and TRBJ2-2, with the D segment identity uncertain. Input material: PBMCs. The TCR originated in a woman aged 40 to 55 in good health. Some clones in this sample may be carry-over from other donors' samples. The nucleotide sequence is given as TGTGCCAGCAGTACAAACACCGGGGAGCTGTTTTTT. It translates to CASSTNTGELFF.